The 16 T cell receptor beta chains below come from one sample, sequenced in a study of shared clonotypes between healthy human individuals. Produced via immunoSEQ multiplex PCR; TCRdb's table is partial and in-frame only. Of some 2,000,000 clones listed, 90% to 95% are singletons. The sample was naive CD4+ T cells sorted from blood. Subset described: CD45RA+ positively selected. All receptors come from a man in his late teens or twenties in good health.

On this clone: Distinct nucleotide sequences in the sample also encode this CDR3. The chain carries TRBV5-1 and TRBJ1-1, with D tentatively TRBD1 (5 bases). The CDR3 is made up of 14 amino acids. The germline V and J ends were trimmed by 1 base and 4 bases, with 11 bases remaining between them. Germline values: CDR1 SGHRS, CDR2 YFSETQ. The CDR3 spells CASSLRGVGTEAFF. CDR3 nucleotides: TGCGCCAGCAGCTTGAGGGGTGTCGGCACTGAAGCTTTCTTT.

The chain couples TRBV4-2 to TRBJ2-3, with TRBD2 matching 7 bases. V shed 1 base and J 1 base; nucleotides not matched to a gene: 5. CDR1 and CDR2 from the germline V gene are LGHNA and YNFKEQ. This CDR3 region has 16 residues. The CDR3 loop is CASSQGLAGGTDTQYF. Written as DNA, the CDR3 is TGTGCCAGCAGCCAAGGTCTCGCGGGGGGCACAGATACGCAGTATTTT.

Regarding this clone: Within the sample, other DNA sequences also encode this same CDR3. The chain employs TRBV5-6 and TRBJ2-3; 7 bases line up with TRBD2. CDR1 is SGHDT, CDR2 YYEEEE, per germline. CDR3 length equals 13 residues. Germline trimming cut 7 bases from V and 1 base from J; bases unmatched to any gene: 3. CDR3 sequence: CASSRGGTDTQYF. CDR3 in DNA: TGTGCCAGCTCCCGGGGGGGCACAGATACGCAGTATTTT. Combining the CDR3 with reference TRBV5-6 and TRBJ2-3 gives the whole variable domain DAGVTQSPTHLIKTRGQQVTLRCSPKSGHDTVSWYQQALGQGPQFIFQYYEEEERQRGNFPDRFSGHQFPNYSSELNVNALLLGDSALYLCASSRGGTDTQYFGPGTRLTVL.

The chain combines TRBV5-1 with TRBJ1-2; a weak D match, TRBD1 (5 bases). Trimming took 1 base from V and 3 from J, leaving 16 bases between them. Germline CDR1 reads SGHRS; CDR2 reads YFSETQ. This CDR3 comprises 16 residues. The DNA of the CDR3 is TGCGCCAGCAGCTTGAACGGCAGGGACGTACACTATGGCTACACCTTC. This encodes CASSLNGRDVHYGYTF.

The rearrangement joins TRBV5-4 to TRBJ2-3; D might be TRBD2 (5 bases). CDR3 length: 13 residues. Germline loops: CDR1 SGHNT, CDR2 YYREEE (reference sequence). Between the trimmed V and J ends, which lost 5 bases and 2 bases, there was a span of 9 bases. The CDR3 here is CASRAGNTDTQYF. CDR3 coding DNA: TGTGCCAGCAGGGCCGGGAACACAGATACGCAGTATTTT.

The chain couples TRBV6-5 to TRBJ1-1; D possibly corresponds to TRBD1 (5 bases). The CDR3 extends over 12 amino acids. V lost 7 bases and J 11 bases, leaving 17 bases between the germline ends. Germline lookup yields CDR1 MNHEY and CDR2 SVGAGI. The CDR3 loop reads CASNTLGASAFF. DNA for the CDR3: TGTGCCAGCAACACCCTCGGGGCATCGGCTTTCTTT.

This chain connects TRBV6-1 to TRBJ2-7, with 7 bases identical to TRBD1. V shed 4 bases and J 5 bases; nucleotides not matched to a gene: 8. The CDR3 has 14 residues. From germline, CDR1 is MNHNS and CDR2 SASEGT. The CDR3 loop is CASSGQGPLHEQYF. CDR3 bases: TGTGCCAGCAGTGGACAGGGTCCTCTCCACGAGCAGTACTTC.

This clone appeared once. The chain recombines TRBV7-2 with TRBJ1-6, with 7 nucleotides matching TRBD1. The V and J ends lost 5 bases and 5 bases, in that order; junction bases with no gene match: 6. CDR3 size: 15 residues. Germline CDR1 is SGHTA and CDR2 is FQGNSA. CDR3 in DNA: TGTGCCAGCAGCCCCCGACAGGGAGATAATTCACCCCTCCACTTT. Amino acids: CASSPRQGDNSPLHF.

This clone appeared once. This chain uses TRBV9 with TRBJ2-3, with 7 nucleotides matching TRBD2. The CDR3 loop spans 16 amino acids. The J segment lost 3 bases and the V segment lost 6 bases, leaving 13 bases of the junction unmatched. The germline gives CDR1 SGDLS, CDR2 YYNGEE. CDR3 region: CASNNSPSGGTDTQYF. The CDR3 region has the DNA TGTGCCAGCAACAACAGTCCATCCGGGGGGACAGATACGCAGTATTTT.

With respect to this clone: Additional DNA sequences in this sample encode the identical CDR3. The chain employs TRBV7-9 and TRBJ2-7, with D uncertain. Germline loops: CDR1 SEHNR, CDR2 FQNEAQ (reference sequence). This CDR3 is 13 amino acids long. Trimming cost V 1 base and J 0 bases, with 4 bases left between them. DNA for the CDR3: TGTGCCAGCAGCTTAGAAGTCTCCTACGAGCAGTACTTC. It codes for CASSLEVSYEQYF.

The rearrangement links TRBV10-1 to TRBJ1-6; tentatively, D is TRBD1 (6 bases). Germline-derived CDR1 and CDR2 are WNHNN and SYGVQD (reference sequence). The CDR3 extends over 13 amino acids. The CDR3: CAQTGSYNSPLHF. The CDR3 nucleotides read TGCGCACAGACAGGCTCCTATAATTCACCCCTCCACTTT.

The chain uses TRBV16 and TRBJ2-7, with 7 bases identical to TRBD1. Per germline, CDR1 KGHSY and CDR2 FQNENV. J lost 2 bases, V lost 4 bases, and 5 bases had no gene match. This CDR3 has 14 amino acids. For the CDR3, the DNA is TGTGCCAGCAGCCCCGGGACAGTGGCCTACGAGCAGTACTTC. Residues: CASSPGTVAYEQYF.

The CDR3 here is CASQGNSGRAGGYNEQFF. Written as DNA, the CDR3 is TGTGCCAGCCAAGGTAATAGCGGGAGGGCCGGCGGTTACAATGAGCAGTTCTTC. The V and J genes are TRBV19 and TRBJ2-1, with TRBD2 matching over 11 bases. Germline trimming cut 9 bases from V and 4 bases from J; bases unmatched to any gene: 17. Germline V gene sequence: CDR1 LNHDA, CDR2 SQIVND (reference sequence). This CDR3 spans 18 amino acids.

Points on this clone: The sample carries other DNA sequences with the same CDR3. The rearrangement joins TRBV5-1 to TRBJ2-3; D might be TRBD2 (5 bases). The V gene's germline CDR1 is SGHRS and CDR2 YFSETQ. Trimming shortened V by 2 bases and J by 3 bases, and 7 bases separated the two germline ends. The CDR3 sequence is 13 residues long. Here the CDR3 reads CASSLPGTDTQYF. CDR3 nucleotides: TGCGCCAGCAGCTTACCGGGGACAGATACGCAGTATTTT.

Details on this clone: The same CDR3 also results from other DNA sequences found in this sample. The DNA of the CDR3 is TGTGCCAGCAGCTTGGGACAGCAGAACACTGAAGCTTTCTTT. This translates into CASSLGQQNTEAFF. The V gene is TRBV7-9, the J gene TRBJ1-1, with TRBD1 matching over 7 bases. The germline V gene encodes CDR1 SEHNR and CDR2 FQNEAQ (reference sequence). V shed 3 bases and J 1 base; nucleotides not matched to a gene: 2. CDR3 size: 14 residues.

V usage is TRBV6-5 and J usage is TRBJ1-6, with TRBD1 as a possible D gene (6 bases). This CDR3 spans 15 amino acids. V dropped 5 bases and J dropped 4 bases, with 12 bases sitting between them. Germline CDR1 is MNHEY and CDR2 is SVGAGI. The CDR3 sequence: CASSPKQGYNSPLHF. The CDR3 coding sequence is TGTGCCAGCAGTCCGAAACAGGGTTATAATTCACCCCTCCACTTT.